These 24 T cell receptor beta chains originate from one sample sequenced in a study of CD8+ T cells in alopecia areata. Extraction of RNA preceded its reverse transcription into cDNA, which served as the sequencing template. Libraries were prepared by immunoSEQ multiplex PCR; TCRdb keeps only in-frame clonotypes and omits some of them. The sample consists of 150,000 to 200,000 clones, 50% to 60% of them appearing once. The sequencing here drew on CD4+ T cells sorted from blood, taken at week 0. The source of these receptors is a human donor with alopecia areata.

This clone occurred a few times. The sample holds other DNA sequences that translate to the same CDR3. The CDR3 loop is CASSPLAGGRETQYF. The DNA for the CDR3 is TGCGCCAGCAGCCCCCTAGCGGGGGGCCGGGAGACCCAGTACTTC. The gene calls are TRBV5-1 and TRBJ2-5, with 11 bases identical to TRBD2. The ends lost 4 bases at V and 5 bases at J; junction bases unmatched: 7. The germline gives CDR1 SGHRS, CDR2 YFSETQ. The CDR3 length is 15 residues.

The rearrangement uses TRBV5-1 and TRBJ1-5; D not certain. CDR3 size: 15 residues. Germline V CDR1 and CDR2: SGHRS, YFSETQ. Trimming took off 0 bases at V and 1 base at J, with 8 bases between the two ends. The CDR3 nucleotides read TGCGCCAGCAGCTTGGGAGGGAGCAGCAATCAGCCCCAGCATTTT. Translated, it gives CASSLGGSSNQPQHF.

CDR3 in DNA: TGTGCCAGCGGACAGGGGGTCAATCAGCCCCAGCATTTT. Its protein is CASGQGVNQPQHF. The chain combines TRBV6-1 with TRBJ1-5; 10 bases fit TRBD1. With V trimmed by 8 bases and J by 3 bases, 1 base remained unmatched. Looked up from germline, CDR1 is MNHNS and CDR2 is SASEGT. This CDR3 contains 13 residues.

The chain combines TRBV23-1 with TRBJ1-5; D is uncertain. TRBV23-1 is treated as an ORF (open reading frame) with a function not yet certain. V shed 3 bases and J shed 6 bases, with 15 bases lying between them. The CDR3 covers 15 residues. In DNA form, the CDR3 reads TGCGCCAGCAGTCAGCCGATCTTGGGGTTTCAGCCCCAGCATTTT. Its translation: CASSQPILGFQPQHF.

V and J are TRBV7-2 and TRBJ1-4, with D uncertain. The CDR3 has 14 amino acids. Germline CDR1 SGHTA, CDR2 FQGNSA. V was pared by 5 bases and J by 2 bases, with 9 bases between. CDR3 nucleotide sequence: TGTGCCAGCAGCCCAGGAGGGACTAATGAAAAACTGTTTTTT. Its translation: CASSPGGTNEKLFF. Full variable domain (outside the CDR3, taken from reference TRBV7-2 and TRBJ1-4): GAGVSQSPSNKVTEKGKDVELRCDPISGHTALYWYRQSLGQGLEFLIYFQGNSAPDKSGLPSDRFSAERTGGSVSTLTIQRTQQEDSAVYLCASSPGGTNEKLFFGSGTQLSVL.

The genes are TRBV5-1 and TRBJ1-1, with no clear D. Trimming stripped 2 bases from V and 0 bases from J, with 8 bases between. The germline V gene encodes CDR1 SGHRS and CDR2 YFSETQ. The CDR3 runs 14 residues. The CDR3 sequence: CASSFTDLNTEAFF. The DNA for the CDR3 is TGCGCCAGCAGCTTCACGGATCTGAACACTGAAGCTTTCTTT.

This chain connects TRBV30 to TRBJ2-1, with TRBD1 identical over 7 bases. The CDR3 extends over 14 amino acids. Germline CDR1 is GTSNPN and CDR2 is SVGIG (reference sequence). V lost 3 bases and J lost 0; bases outside the gene matches: 2. CDR3 loop: CAWSRQGSYNEQFF. CDR3 sequence (DNA): TGTGCCTGGAGCCGACAGGGCTCCTACAATGAGCAGTTCTTC. Full variable domain (rest looked up from reference TRBV30 and TRBJ2-1): SQTIHQWPATLVQPVGSPLSLECTVEGTSNPNLYWYRQAAGRGLQLLFYSVGIGQISSEVPQNLSASRPQDRQFILSSKKLLLSDSGFYLCAWSRQGSYNEQFFGPGTRLTVL.

The CDR3 spells CASSDSRGRVLAKNIQYF. CDR3 coding DNA: TGTGCCAGCAGTGACAGTCGGGGACGCGTTTTAGCCAAAAACATTCAGTACTTC. The gene calls are TRBV6-1 and TRBJ2-4; either TRBD1 or TRBD2 may fit D (5 bases each). CDR1 MNHNS and CDR2 SASEGT come from the germline V gene. Trimming shortened V by 3 bases and J by 0 bases, and 18 bases separated the two germline ends. This CDR3 comprises 18 residues.

This chain uses TRBV2 with TRBJ2-5; a weak D match, TRBD1 (6 bases). V lost 6 bases and J 1 base, leaving 12 bases between the germline ends. CDR3 size: 14 residues. Germline V gene lookup returns CDR1 SNHLY and CDR2 FYNNEI. The chain's CDR3 is CASSPRDTQETQYF. CDR3 bases: TGTGCCAGCAGCCCCCGGGACACCCAAGAGACCCAGTACTTC.

The genes are TRBV30 and TRBJ2-7; unclear D gene. Trimming shortened V by 2 bases and J by 3 bases, and 5 bases separated the two germline ends. This CDR3 has 11 residues. Germline CDR1 reads GTSNPN; CDR2 reads SVGIG (reference sequence). CDR3 region: CAWSTVYEQYF. CDR3 nucleotides: TGTGCCTGGAGTACGGTCTACGAGCAGTACTTC.

The gene calls are TRBV5-6 and TRBJ2-3; D is possibly TRBD2 (7 bases). This CDR3 is built from 18 residues. Between the trimmed V and J ends, which lost 1 base and 0 bases, there was a span of 18 bases. Germline CDR1 reads SGHDT; CDR2 reads YYEEEE. CDR3 sequence reads: CASSLPAGAQYSTDTQYF. CDR3 coding DNA: TGTGCCAGCAGCTTGCCCGCGGGGGCACAATATAGCACAGATACGCAGTATTTT.

This rearrangement joins TRBV30 to TRBJ2-5, with TRBD1 matching over 9 bases. TRBJ2-7 matches the DNA end more closely, so the J call is doubtful. The CDR3 consists of 14 residues. Germline V gives CDR1 GTSNPN, CDR2 SVGIG (reference sequence). The CDR3 region has the DNA TGTGCCTGGAGTACCGGGACAGGGTTGTACGAGCAGTACTTC. This gives the protein CAWSTGTGLYEQYF.

The sample holds a few counts of this clone. J is TRBJ2-7 and V is TRBV12-5; 8 nucleotides align to TRBD2. The CDR3 is made up of 14 amino acids. With V trimmed by 4 bases and J by 3 bases, 5 bases remained unmatched. Germline loops: CDR1 LGHNT, CDR2 FRNRAP. The CDR3 reads CASGSGLAVYEQYF. In DNA, the CDR3 is TGTGCTAGTGGTTCTGGACTAGCTGTCTACGAGCAGTACTTC.

The CDR3 nucleotides read TGCGCCAGCAGCCGGGGACAGCAGGAGAAGACCCAGTACTTC. Translated, it gives CASSRGQQEKTQYF. The chain carries TRBV5-1 and TRBJ2-5; 7 bases fit TRBD1. The ends lost 4 bases at V and 6 bases at J; junction bases unmatched: 9. The CDR3 covers 14 residues. Germline V gives CDR1 SGHRS, CDR2 YFSETQ.

This clone appeared a few times. V usage is TRBV18 and J usage is TRBJ2-3; TRBD1 matches 10 bases. With 6 bases clipped from V and 5 bases from J, the junction kept 8 bases outside the gene matches. Germline CDR1 is KGHSH and CDR2 is LQKENI. This CDR3 comprises 15 residues. CDR3 coding DNA: TGTGCCAGCTCCCGTAGGACAGGGGGTGAAGATACGCAGTATTTT. Protein sequence: CASSRRTGGEDTQYF.

V is TRBV29-1 and J is TRBJ1-5; 7 bases are shared with TRBD1. The V segment lost 4 bases and the J segment 7 bases; nucleotides outside the gene matches: 10. CDR1 SQVTM and CDR2 ANQGSEA come from the germline V gene. This CDR3 has 14 amino acids. The CDR3 DNA reads TGCAGCGTTGCCAACCGGACAGGCTCCCAGCCCCAGCATTTT. Translated, it gives CSVANRTGSQPQHF.

V usage is TRBV30 and J usage is TRBJ1-2; D gene unclear. The CDR3 loop spans 12 amino acids. Trimming shortened V by 1 base and J by 4 bases, and 7 bases separated the two germline ends. Germline V gene lookup returns CDR1 GTSNPN and CDR2 SVGIG (reference sequence). The CDR3 is CAWSEKGYGYTF. The CDR3, as DNA: TGTGCCTGGAGTGAAAAAGGCTATGGCTACACCTTC. Filled out from reference TRBV30 and TRBJ1-2, the complete variable domain reads SQTIHQWPATLVQPVGSPLSLECTVEGTSNPNLYWYRQAAGRGLQLLFYSVGIGQISSEVPQNLSASRPQDRQFILSSKKLLLSDSGFYLCAWSEKGYGYTFGSGTRLTVV.

The chain has TRBV14 and TRBJ1-6, with TRBD1 as a possible D gene (5 bases). V was shortened by 4 bases and J by 7 bases, with 14 bases between the two germline ends. The CDR3 loop spans 15 amino acids. Per the germline V gene, CDR1 is SGHDN and CDR2 is FVKESK. The CDR3 spells CASSPTGTWNSPLHF. Written as DNA, the CDR3 is TGTGCCAGCAGCCCGACCGGGACGTGGAATTCACCCCTCCACTTT.

The CDR3 region has the DNA TGCGCCAGCAGTCGAGAGGGGCAATATGGCTACACCTTC. This sequence encodes CASSREGQYGYTF. The chain employs TRBV23-1 and TRBJ1-2, with D possibly matching TRBD1 (5 bases). TRBV23-1 is filed as an ORF, its function uncertain. Deletions cut 4 bases from V and 5 bases from J, with 11 bases between. The CDR3 totals 13 residues.

The chain employs TRBV27 and TRBJ1-4; possible D gene TRBD1, 6 bases. V dropped 0 bases and J dropped 13 bases, with 12 bases sitting between them. This CDR3 is built from 13 residues. Germline V CDR1 and CDR2: MNHEY, SMNVEV (reference sequence). Here the CDR3 DNA reads TGTGCCAGCAGTTTATCGATTCAGGGGAGACTGTTTTTT. As protein: CASSLSIQGRLFF.

The CDR3 region has the DNA TGTGCCAGCAGCCCAAGGAATAATTCACCCCTCCACTTT. It yields the protein CASSPRNNSPLHF. This chain uses TRBV11-2 with TRBJ1-6, with D unresolved. Germline assignment: CDR1 SGHAT and CDR2 FQNNGV. This CDR3 is 13 amino acids long. The V end lost 5 bases, the J end lost 5 bases, and 7 bases lay between the germline ends.

This chain joins TRBV18 and TRBJ2-3, with 14 bases that match TRBD2. The CDR3 extends over 18 amino acids. CDR1 is KGHSH and CDR2 is LQKENI in the germline V gene. J gave up 2 bases and V 1 base, and 5 bases lay outside the gene matches. The DNA of the CDR3 is TGTGCCAGCTCACCACGGACTAGCGGGGGGCCTTACACAGATACGCAGTATTTT. Protein sequence: CASSPRTSGGPYTDTQYF.

The V gene is TRBV15, the J gene TRBJ1-5; D remains unclear. The ends were cut back, 1 base at V and 3 bases at J, with 10 bases in the middle. The CDR3 loop spans 15 amino acids. From germline, CDR1 is LNHNV and CDR2 YYDKDF (reference sequence). As DNA, the CDR3 is TGTGCCACCAGCAGAGGGGGAGAGCTCAATCAGCCCCAGCATTTT. This codes for CATSRGGELNQPQHF.

The chain links TRBV29-1 to TRBJ1-2; TRBD1 matches at 7 bases. The CDR3 is made up of 13 amino acids. The J segment lost 1 base and the V segment lost 5 bases, leaving 4 bases of the junction unmatched. Germline CDR1 and CDR2: SQVTM and ANQGSEA. In nucleotides, the CDR3 is TGCAGCGTTTTCACAGGGGATAACTATGGCTACACCTTC. It yields the protein CSVFTGDNYGYTF.